This T cell receptor beta chain originates from a study of blood T cells in healthy people across ages. Overall study context: Template-switching capture recovered about one barcoded beta molecule per two T cells.

The use of a sample-barcoded 5' primer and a J-beta primer mix characterized a second PCR of 7 to 11 cycles. TCRdb redid the calling of the 5' RACE reads with MiXCR, one entry per CDR3 protein. The repertoire consists of some 1,500,000 distinct CDR3 sequences, with around 40% occurring once and the leading ten covering about 4.1%. Broader study findings: A strong correlation was found between TCR beta diversity and the percentage of naive T cells. Naive CD4+ cells and diversity were both higher in long-lived donors than in aged donors. Diversity figures based on one million T cells were deemed too low.

This CDR3 has 15 residues. Germline V gene data show CDR1 as MGHDK and CDR2 as SYGVNS. V was pared by 3 bases and J by 7 bases, with 6 bases of the junction left unmatched. Of note for this clonotype: Antigen specificity is unknown.

The sequenced sample was blood. This chain joins TRBV25-1 and TRBJ2-3; 11 bases agree with TRBD1. The receptor was derived from a woman aged 18-29 years in good health. The CDR3 DNA reads TGTGCCAGCAGTGAGGGACAGGGGGACGACAATACGCAGTATTTT. It codes for CASSEGQGDDNTQYF.